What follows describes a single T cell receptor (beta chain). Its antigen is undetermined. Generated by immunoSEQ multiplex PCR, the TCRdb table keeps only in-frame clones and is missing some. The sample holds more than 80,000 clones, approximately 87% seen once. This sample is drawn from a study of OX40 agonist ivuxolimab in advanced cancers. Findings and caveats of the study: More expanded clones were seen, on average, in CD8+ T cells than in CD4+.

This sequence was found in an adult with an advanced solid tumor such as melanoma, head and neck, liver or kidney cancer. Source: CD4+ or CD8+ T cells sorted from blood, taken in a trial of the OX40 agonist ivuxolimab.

The CDR3 DNA follows: TGTGCCAGGGACAGGGCGAGCTCCTATAATTCACCCCTCCACTTT. It is translated as CARDRASSYNSPLHF. The J gene is TRBJ1-6, the V gene TRBV7-6, with 8 positions matching TRBD1. The CDR3 consists of 15 residues. The germline V gene has CDR1 SGHVS and CDR2 FNYEAQ. Trimming cost V 9 bases and J 0 bases; bases outside gene matches: 4.